This entry lists 26 T cell receptor beta chains sequenced from one sample in a study of blood T cell repertoires in COVID-19. Profiled with immunoSEQ multiplex PCR; TCRdb holds only in-frame clones, not every one. The sample records over 200,000 clones, 92% being singletons. Material for sequencing was peripheral blood. The receptor set was obtained from a man aged 25-40 years with acute or convalescent COVID-19.

This rearrangement joins TRBV7-5 to TRBJ2-5; the table's D call, TRBD2, was not checked against the DNA. TRBV7-5 is designated a pseudogene. The CDR3 covers 17 residues. CDR3 in DNA: TGTGCCAGAAGCTCCCGGCAACGGGAGAAAGGGTGTGAGACCCAGTACTTC. Encoded protein: CARSSRQREKGCETQYF.

V is TRBV19 and J is TRBJ1-1; 7 bases are a match to TRBD1. Trimming at V came to 5 bases and at J to 5 bases, leaving 8 bases not matched to a gene. CDR3 length: 14 amino acids. Germline CDR1 reads LNHDA; CDR2 reads SQIVND (reference sequence). DNA of the CDR3: TGTGCCAGTAGTGGGGACAGATGGGGGACTGAAGCTTTCTTT. This translates into CASSGDRWGTEAFF.

V usage is TRBV5-1 and J usage is TRBJ2-3; 9 bases align to TRBD2. The length of the CDR3 is 15 residues. CDR1 SGHRS and CDR2 YFSETQ come from the germline V gene. With 4 bases clipped from V and 0 bases from J, the junction kept 3 bases outside the gene matches. CDR3 in amino acids: CASSERGASTDTQYF. In nucleotides, the CDR3 is TGCGCCAGCAGCGAGCGGGGGGCAAGCACAGATACGCAGTATTTT.

This sequence joins TRBV6-5 and TRBJ1-6; 10 positions agree with TRBD1. In germline, CDR1 is MNHEY, CDR2 SVGAGI. CDR3 size: 15 residues. The V gene end was trimmed by 5 bases and the J gene end by 14 bases; junction bases not matched to a gene: 12. The CDR3 region is CASSRPGQGLGTLHF. CDR3 DNA: TGTGCCAGCAGTCGACCGGGACAGGGGCTTGGGACCCTCCACTTT.

The chain is built from TRBV24-1 and TRBJ1-5; D remains unclear. In germline, CDR1 is KGHDR, CDR2 SFDVKD. The CDR3 extends over 16 amino acids. Trimming shortened V by 0 bases and J by 2 bases, and 10 bases separated the two germline ends. In nucleotides, the CDR3 is TGTGCCACCAGTGATTTGAAAGCCGGTGGCAATCAGCCCCAGCATTTT. This encodes CATSDLKAGGNQPQHF.

The CDR3: CASSLVDRLYNEQFF. CDR3 DNA sequence: TGTGCCAGCAGTTTAGTGGACAGACTCTACAATGAGCAGTTCTTC. This chain uses TRBV28 with TRBJ2-1; D is perhaps TRBD1 (6 bases). The V and J ends lost 2 bases and 3 bases respectively, with 11 bases between them. CDR1 is MDHEN, CDR2 SYDVKM, per germline. There are 15 residues in the CDR3.

This sequence joins TRBV28 and TRBJ2-3; D possibly corresponds to TRBD1 (6 bases). Germline V CDR1 and CDR2: MDHEN, SYDVKM. This CDR3 contains 15 residues. V shed 7 bases and J shed 0 bases, with 14 bases lying between them. The CDR3 reads CASITGSASTDTQYF. In DNA form, the CDR3 reads TGTGCCAGCATAACAGGGTCCGCTAGCACAGATACGCAGTATTTT.

The chain carries TRBV6-6 and TRBJ1-6; D is perhaps TRBD1 (5 bases). The CDR3 loop spans 12 amino acids. Germline values: CDR1 MNHNY, CDR2 SVGAGI (reference sequence). V was pared by 5 bases and J by 12 bases, with 11 bases between. CDR3 nucleotide sequence: TGTGCCAGCAGTGGACCGCAGGGACCCCTCCACTTT. Protein product: CASSGPQGPLHF.

The chain couples TRBV6-1 to TRBJ2-3; D not certain. Germline loops: CDR1 MNHNS, CDR2 SASEGT. The CDR3 runs 15 residues. Between the trimmed V and J ends, which lost 0 bases and 3 bases, there was a span of 10 bases. DNA for the CDR3: TGTGCCAGCAGTGAAGCGCCTAGGCAGACAGATACGCAGTATTTT. Residues: CASSEAPRQTDTQYF.

The J gene is TRBJ2-3, the V gene TRBV9; 12 bases match TRBD1. The CDR3 spans 17 residues. Trimming cost V 2 bases and J 5 bases; bases outside gene matches: 9. Germline lookup yields CDR1 SGDLS and CDR2 YYNGEE. CDR3 in DNA: TGTGCCAGCAGCGTTTTTGGGACAGGGGGCTTTGAAGATACGCAGTATTTT. Translating gives CASSVFGTGGFEDTQYF.

This clone was found once. The rearrangement links TRBV15 to TRBJ2-7; weak D call: TRBD1 (6 bases). V lost 3 bases and J lost 4, with 19 bases in between. This CDR3 contains 16 residues. Germline values: CDR1 LNHNV, CDR2 YYDKDF (reference sequence). The CDR3 reads CATSRSARGIQYEQYF. CDR3 DNA sequence: TGTGCCACCAGCAGGTCGGCCAGGGGTATTCAGTACGAGCAGTACTTC. Combining the CDR3 with reference TRBV15 and TRBJ2-7 gives the whole variable domain DAMVIQNPRYQVTQFGKPVTLSCSQTLNHNVMYWYQQKSSQAPKLLFHYYDKDFNNEADTPDNFQSRRPNTSFCFLDIRSPGLGDTAMYLCATSRSARGIQYEQYFGPGTRLTVT.

This clone was picked up one time. The chain links TRBV7-9 to TRBJ2-7, with 9 bases identical to TRBD2. The V segment lost 5 bases and the J segment 0 bases; nucleotides outside the gene matches: 8. This CDR3 region has 16 residues. Germline V gives CDR1 SEHNR, CDR2 FQNEAQ (reference sequence). The CDR3 sequence is CASSPGTSRSSYEQYF. The CDR3 region has the DNA TGTGCCAGCAGCCCTGGGACTAGCAGGAGCTCCTACGAGCAGTACTTC. The full variable domain, completed using reference TRBV7-9 and TRBJ2-7, is DTGVSQNPRHKITKRGQNVTFRCDPISEHNRLYWYRQTLGQGPEFLTYFQNEAQLEKSRLLSDRFSAERPKGSFSTLEIQRTEQGDSAMYLCASSPGTSRSSYEQYFGPGTRLTVT.

The V call is TRBV10-3, the J call TRBJ1-4; tentatively, D is TRBD1 (6 bases). The germline CDR1 and CDR2 sequences are ENHRY and SYGVKD. The CDR3 consists of 13 residues. V shed 9 bases and J shed 7 bases, with 15 bases lying between them. The CDR3 coding sequence is TGTGCCATGTTCCCGGGACAACGTGAAAAACTGTTTTTT. Translated, it gives CAMFPGQREKLFF.

This clone has a single count. This rearrangement joins TRBV4-1 to TRBJ1-2; D possibly corresponds to TRBD1 (5 bases). Trimming took 0 bases from V and 4 from J, leaving 12 bases between them. Germline-derived CDR1 and CDR2 are MGHRA and YSYEKL. This CDR3 has 15 amino acids. CDR3 DNA: TGCGCCAGCAGCCAAGACCACGGGACTTTCTATGGCTACACCTTC. Its protein product is CASSQDHGTFYGYTF.

There are a few counts of this clone. The DNA of the CDR3 is TGTGCCAGCAGCCTGGGACAGGCGAGCAATCAGCCCCAGCATTTT. It is translated as CASSLGQASNQPQHF. The chain uses TRBV7-2 and TRBJ1-5; TRBD1 agrees at 8 bases. Germline V gene lookup returns CDR1 SGHTA and CDR2 FQGNSA. There are 15 residues in the CDR3. J was trimmed by 1 base and V by 5 bases; bases with no gene match: 4.

This clone was counted a single time. The chain combines TRBV6-5 with TRBJ1-2; D unclear. CDR1 and CDR2 (germline): MNHEY, SVGAGI. CDR3 length: 12 residues. Trimming shortened V by 3 bases and J by 8 bases, and 10 bases separated the two germline ends. The CDR3 region is CASSYRGLGYTF. The CDR3 DNA follows: TGTGCCAGCAGTTATCGGGGATTGGGCTACACCTTC.

This sequence joins TRBV6-1 and TRBJ1-2; tentative D call: TRBD1 (5 bases). This CDR3 is built from 15 residues. The germline V gene has CDR1 MNHNS and CDR2 SASEGT. Trimming pared 1 base from V and 4 bases from J, leaving 13 bases between. CDR3 sequence: CASSEVGSGIYGYTF. CDR3 DNA sequence: TGTGCCAGCAGTGAAGTTGGGTCAGGGATCTATGGCTACACCTTC.

The chain links TRBV10-2 to TRBJ2-1; 10 bases match TRBD2. This CDR3 has 16 residues. Germline loops: CDR1 WSHSY, CDR2 SAAADI. V shed 6 bases, J shed 0 bases, and the junction held 5 bases outside the gene matches. The CDR3 loop reads CASRGTSASSYNEQFF. The DNA for the CDR3 is TGCGCCAGCAGGGGGACTAGCGCTAGCTCCTACAATGAGCAGTTCTTC.

This rearrangement joins TRBV30 to TRBJ1-5; no clear D. Per germline, CDR1 GTSNPN and CDR2 SVGIG (reference sequence). CDR3 length: 16 residues. V gave up 2 bases and J gave up 1 base, with 15 bases separating them. DNA for the CDR3: TGTGCCTGGAGTAACGCAGTTGACTGGAGCAATCAGCCCCAGCATTTT. Translated: CAWSNAVDWSNQPQHF.

This sequence joins TRBV5-5 and TRBJ2-7; TRBD1 is a possible D gene (6 bases). The germline gives CDR1 SGHKS, CDR2 YYEKEE (reference sequence). Trimming removed 0 bases from V and 4 bases from J, with 14 bases in between. This CDR3 is built from 15 residues. CDR3 nucleotide sequence: TGTGCCAGCAGCTTGGGTCTCCAGGGGCAATACGAGCAGTACTTC. Its protein is CASSLGLQGQYEQYF.

The chain combines TRBV6-5 with TRBJ1-1; 7 bases are shared with TRBD1. The CDR3 totals 11 residues. V lost 10 bases to trimming and J lost 6 bases; unmatched junction nucleotides: 5. Germline values: CDR1 MNHEY, CDR2 SVGAGI. The CDR3 is CATNRGAEAFF. For the CDR3, the DNA is TGTGCCACCAACAGGGGCGCTGAAGCTTTCTTT.

The V gene is TRBV19, the J gene TRBJ2-7; 8 bases fit TRBD1. Unmatched junction bases numbered 7, after V lost 5 bases and J lost 7 bases. The CDR3 runs 13 residues. From germline, CDR1 is LNHDA and CDR2 SQIVND (reference sequence). CDR3 sequence: CASSSPDRDEQYF. The CDR3 coding sequence is TGTGCCAGTAGTTCCCCGGACAGGGATGAGCAGTACTTC.

The genes are TRBV14 and TRBJ1-5; D is possibly TRBD1 (5 bases). The V gene's germline CDR1 is SGHDN and CDR2 FVKESK. Between the trimmed V and J ends, which lost 3 bases and 8 bases, there was a span of 20 bases. This CDR3 spans 16 amino acids. The chain's CDR3 is CASSHHFRGSVKPQHF. CDR3 coding DNA: TGTGCCAGCAGCCACCATTTTAGGGGTTCCGTGAAGCCCCAGCATTTT. Full variable domain (missing parts from reference TRBV14 and TRBJ1-5): EAGVTQFPSHSVIEKGQTVTLRCDPISGHDNLYWYRRVMGKEIKFLLHFVKESKQDESGMPNNRFLAERTGGTYSTLKVQPAELEDSGVYFCASSHHFRGSVKPQHFGDGTRLSIL.

This clone was counted once. The V call is TRBV3-1 (or the pseudogene TRBV3-2), the J call TRBJ1-1; D might be TRBD1 (5 bases). Trimming left V 1 base short and J 5 bases short, with 11 bases between. Germline V gene data show CDR1 as LGHDT and CDR2 as YNNKEL (reference sequence). The length of the CDR3 is 14 residues. In DNA form, the CDR3 reads TGTGCCAGCAGCCAAGGGCAGGGCAGTACTGAAGCTTTCTTT. It specifies CASSQGQGSTEAFF.

This clone was picked up one time. This sequence joins TRBV6-5 and TRBJ2-3; perhaps TRBD2 as D (5 bases). Germline assignment: CDR1 MNHEY and CDR2 SVGAGI. V lost 0 bases and J 5 bases, leaving 9 bases between the germline ends. This CDR3 is 14 amino acids long. CDR3 amino acids: CASSYSRGLDTQYF. For the CDR3, the DNA is TGTGCCAGCAGTTACTCTCGGGGTCTAGATACGCAGTATTTT.

The rearrangement joins TRBV7-6 to TRBJ2-4, with D tentatively TRBD1 (6 bases). The CDR3 loop spans 20 amino acids. Per germline, CDR1 SGHVS and CDR2 FNYEAQ. The V gene lost 0 bases and the J gene lost 0 bases, with 21 bases spanning the gap. The CDR3 sequence: CASSLARQDSVIVAKNIQYF. The CDR3 DNA sequence: TGTGCCAGCAGCTTAGCCAGACAGGATAGCGTGATTGTAGCCAAAAACATTCAGTACTTC.